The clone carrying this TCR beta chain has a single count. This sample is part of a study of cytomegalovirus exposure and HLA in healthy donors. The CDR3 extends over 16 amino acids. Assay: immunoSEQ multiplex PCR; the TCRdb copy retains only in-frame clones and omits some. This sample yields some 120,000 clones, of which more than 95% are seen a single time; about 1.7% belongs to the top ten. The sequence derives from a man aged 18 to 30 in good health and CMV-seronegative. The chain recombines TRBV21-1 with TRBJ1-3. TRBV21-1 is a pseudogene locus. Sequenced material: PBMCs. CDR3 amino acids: CASSPCRRGSGNTIYF. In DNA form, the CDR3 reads TGTGCCAGCAGCCCCTGTCGGAGGGGCTCTGGAAACACCATATATTTT.